This T cell receptor beta chain is from a study of CD8 T cells in Susac syndrome. RNA in amounts of about 0.5 to 1 ug was reverse transcribed with random hexamers. TCRdb called the immunoSEQ multiplex PCR reads again in MiXCR, with one record for every CDR3 protein. The sample records fewer than 350,000 distinct CDR3 sequences, about 90% being singletons. V was shortened by 4 bases and J by 5 bases, with 10 bases between the two germline ends. CDR3 length equals 13 residues. Germline CDR1 SGHDT, CDR2 YYEEEE. This sequence originates from a human donor with multiple sclerosis. This chain uses TRBV5-6 with TRBJ1-5, with TRBD1 as a possible D gene (5 bases). Sample: CD4+ T cells from PBMCs. The chain's CDR3 is CASSHKGYQPQHF. The CDR3, as DNA: TGTGCCAGCAGCCATAAGGGGTATCAGCCCCAGCATTTT. Full variable domain (rest looked up from reference TRBV5-6 and TRBJ1-5): DAGVTQSPTHLIKTRGQQVTLRCSPKSGHDTVSWYQQALGQGPQFIFQYYEEEERQRGNFPDRFSGHQFPNYSSELNVNALLLGDSALYLCASSHKGYQPQHFGDGTRLSIL.